The 8 T cell receptor beta chains given below trace back to one sample, sequenced in a study of blood T cell repertoires in COVID-19. TCRdb's table, derived via immunoSEQ multiplex PCR, lists solely in-frame clones and lacks some. The sample consists of roughly 66,000 clones, roughly 80% of them appearing once. Sequenced: peripheral blood. Receptor source: an older woman with acute or convalescent COVID-19.

The chain links TRBV11-1 to TRBJ2-7; 9 bases align to TRBD1. V shed 5 bases, J shed 5 bases, and the junction held 13 bases outside the gene matches. The CDR3 loop spans 16 amino acids. Per the germline V gene, CDR1 is SGHAT and CDR2 is FQDESV (reference sequence). This CDR3 reads CASSLLFGTGYDEQYF. In nucleotides, the CDR3 is TGTGCCAGCAGCCTGCTTTTTGGGACAGGGTACGACGAGCAGTACTTC.

A single count supports this clone. The V gene is TRBV11-1, the J gene TRBJ2-1; D gene ambiguous. There are 15 residues in the CDR3. CDR1 SGHAT and CDR2 FQDESV come from the germline V gene (reference sequence). Trimming removed 5 bases from V and 7 bases from J, with 18 bases in between. The CDR3 nucleotides are TGTGCCAGCAGCGCCTACCGCGTGGCCGGGAATGAGCAGTTCTTC. Amino acid sequence: CASSAYRVAGNEQFF.

The genes are TRBV19 and TRBJ2-2; TRBD2 agrees at 16 bases. This CDR3 has 18 amino acids. V shed 8 bases and J 7 bases; nucleotides not matched to a gene: 13. CDR1 and CDR2 from the germline V gene are LNHDA and SQIVND (reference sequence). The CDR3: CASSAGLAGGRRGGELFF. As DNA, the CDR3 is TGTGCCAGTTCAGCGGGACTAGCGGGGGGGCGAAGGGGCGGGGAGCTGTTTTTT.

The rearrangement links TRBV10-2 to TRBJ1-5; TRBD1 might be the D (5 bases). With 7 bases removed from V and 6 bases from J, the gap between germline ends came to 16 bases. This CDR3 contains 14 residues. From germline, CDR1 is WSHSY and CDR2 SAAADI. Here the CDR3 DNA reads TGCGCCAGCACAGGGACCCCGGAGGGTCAGCCCCAGCATTTT. As protein: CASTGTPEGQPQHF.

The genes are TRBV10-3 and TRBJ1-1; 9 bases line up with TRBD1. Germline V CDR1 and CDR2: ENHRY, SYGVKD. The length of the CDR3 is 13 residues. The ends lost 4 bases at V and 3 bases at J; junction bases unmatched: 0. CDR3 loop: CAISGDRDTEAFF. DNA of the CDR3: TGTGCCATCAGTGGGGACAGGGACACTGAAGCTTTCTTT.

The chain combines TRBV5-4 with TRBJ1-4, with 11 nucleotides matching TRBD1. From germline, CDR1 is SGHNT and CDR2 YYREEE (reference sequence). J was trimmed by 5 bases and V by 3 bases; bases with no gene match: 9. This CDR3 spans 17 amino acids. CDR3 coding DNA: TGTGCCAGCAGCTCGAACGGACAGGGGGCTTGGAATGAAAAACTGTTTTTT. It yields the protein CASSSNGQGAWNEKLFF. Based on the CDR3 plus reference TRBV5-4 and TRBJ1-4, the full variable domain is ETGVTQSPTHLIKTRGQQVTLRCSSQSGHNTVSWYQQALGQGPQFIFQYYREEENGRGNFPPRFSGLQFPNYSSELNVNALELDDSALYLCASSSNGQGAWNEKLFFGSGTQLSVL.

This chain joins TRBV29-1 and TRBJ1-1, with D unresolved. Trimming took off 7 bases at V and 0 bases at J, with 12 bases between the two ends. This CDR3 spans 13 amino acids. Germline values: CDR1 SQVTM, CDR2 ANQGSEA. Written as DNA, the CDR3 is TGCAGCGCCTATGTGCAGGTGAACACTGAAGCTTTCTTT. Protein sequence: CSAYVQVNTEAFF.

This chain joins TRBV2 and TRBJ1-4, with D possibly TRBD1 on 6 matching bases. Germline CDR1 and CDR2: SNHLY and FYNNEI. This CDR3 region has 15 residues. With 2 bases removed from V and 5 bases from J, the gap between germline ends came to 12 bases. For the CDR3, the DNA is TGTGCCAGCAGTGAACGTCCGGGGGGCAATGAAAAACTGTTTTTT. Translation gives CASSERPGGNEKLFF.